This TCR beta chain was sequenced in a study of T cell responses to AZD1222 COVID-19 vaccine. Pooled samples include second doses given at about 4 or 12 weeks. The data were produced by immunoSEQ multiplex PCR, yet TCRdb's version contains in-frame clones alone and is incomplete. The sample has some 140,000 clones; 90% to 95% are singletons. The germline V gene has CDR1 MNHEY and CDR2 SMNVEV (reference sequence). The V gene lost 6 bases and the J gene lost 3 bases, with 11 bases spanning the gap. The CDR3 sequence is 13 residues long. Sequencing was performed on peripheral blood, taken 28 days after the second AZD1222 dose. V and J are TRBV27 and TRBJ1-1; D unresolved. The sequence was collected from an adult who received the AZD1222 COVID-19 vaccine. DNA for the CDR3: TGTGCCAGCAGGGGAGGATGGGACACTGAAGCTTTCTTT. It specifies CASRGGWDTEAFF.